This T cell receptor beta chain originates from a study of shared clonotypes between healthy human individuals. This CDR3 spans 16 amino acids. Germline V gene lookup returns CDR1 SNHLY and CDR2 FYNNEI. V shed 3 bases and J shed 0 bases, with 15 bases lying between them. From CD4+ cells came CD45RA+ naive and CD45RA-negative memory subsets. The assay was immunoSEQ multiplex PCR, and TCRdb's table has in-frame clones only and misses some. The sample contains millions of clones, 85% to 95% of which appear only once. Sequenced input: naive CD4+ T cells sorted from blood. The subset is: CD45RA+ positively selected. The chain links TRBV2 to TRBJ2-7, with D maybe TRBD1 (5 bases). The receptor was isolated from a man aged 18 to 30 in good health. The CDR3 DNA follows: TGTGCCAGCAGTGACTGGGCAGGGCAGGGCTCCTACGAGCAGTACTTC. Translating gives CASSDWAGQGSYEQYF.